Listed below are T cell receptor beta chains from one sample, sequenced in a study of glioma-infiltrating T cells after dendritic cell vaccination. The assay was immunoSEQ multiplex PCR, and TCRdb's table has in-frame clones only and misses some. Of about 92,000 clones detected, 85% to 90% appear once; the ten largest clones hold about a sixth. The specimen was blood, collected before dendritic cell vaccination. The origin of the receptors is a human donor with glioblastoma. Each CDR3 is given with its conserved first and last residue. A D gene is named only where the DNA matches it firmly. A row's size may be missing; if present it is once, few, many or a size class.

d_call	v_call	clone_size	j_call	cdr3_aa	cdr3_nt
TRBD2	TRBV6-1	once	TRBJ2-7	CASSEGLAGVSLSGEQYF	TGTGCCAGCAGTGAAGGACTAGCGGGAGTATCCCTAAGTGGCGAGCAGTACTTC
TRBD1	TRBV28	NA	TRBJ1-2	CASSLIRGLDGYTF	TGTGCCAGCAGTTTAATAAGGGGGCTGGATGGCTACACCTTC
TRBD1	TRBV7-9	NA	TRBJ1-1	CASSTWTGGSAFF	TGTGCCAGCAGCACCTGGACAGGGGGTTCCGCTTTCTTT
TRBD2	TRBV27	NA	TRBJ2-1	CASGSGRTYNEQFF	TGTGCCAGCGGGAGCGGGAGGACCTACAATGAGCAGTTCTTC
TRBD1	TRBV30	NA	TRBJ2-5	CAWSRTGGETQYF	TGTGCCTGGAGTAGGACAGGGGGAGAGACCCAGTACTTC
TRBD2	TRBV6-1	NA	TRBJ2-2	CAVAGGFGGELFF	TGTGCCGTAGCGGGGGGCTTCGGCGGGGAGCTGTTTTTT
NA	TRBV4-1	NA	TRBJ1-4	CASSPDSEKLFF	TGCGCCAGCAGCCCTGATAGTGAAAAACTGTTTTTT
NA	TRBV11-2	NA	TRBJ1-2	CASSRDRQHNSYTF	TGTGCCAGCAGCCGTGATAGACAGCACAATAGCTACACCTTC
NA	TRBV27	NA	TRBJ2-7	CASSPGDETYEQYF	TGTGCCAGCAGTCCCGGAGATGAAACCTACGAGCAGTACTTC
NA	TRBV7-6	NA	TRBJ2-7	CASAGGASYEQYF	TGTGCCAGCGCCGGCGGCGCATCCTACGAGCAGTACTTC
TRBD2	TRBV5-6	NA	TRBJ2-5	CASSLLIAGGQETQYF	TGTGCCAGCAGCTTGTTAATAGCGGGGGGGCAAGAGACCCAGTACTTC
NA	TRBV21-1	NA	TRBJ1-1	CASSKEIYGPGGLSEAFF	TGTGCCAGCAGCAAAGAGATTTACGGACCAGGGGGGTTGTCTGAAGCTTTCTTT
NA	TRBV15	NA	TRBJ2-3	CATSTDRTEGTDTQYF	TGTGCCACCAGTACCGACAGGACGGAGGGCACAGATACGCAGTATTTT
NA	TRBV4-2	NA	TRBJ2-1	CASSHREEYNEQFF	TGTGCCAGCAGCCACAGAGAGGAGTACAATGAGCAGTTCTTC
TRBD1	TRBV7-9	NA	TRBJ1-6	CASSPDRLPYNSPLHF	TGTGCCAGCAGCCCGGACAGGTTGCCCTATAATTCACCCCTCCACTTT
NA	TRBV18	NA	TRBJ1-5	CASSDSRNQPQHF	TGTGCCAGCTCGGACAGCAGGAATCAGCCCCAGCATTTT
NA	TRBV5-6	NA	TRBJ2-1	CASSYSGIGYNEQFF	TGTGCCAGCAGCTACTCGGGGATTGGCTACAATGAGCAGTTCTTC
NA	TRBV7-8	NA	TRBJ2-6	CASSFPTGTGANVLTF	TGTGCCAGCAGCTTCCCCACAGGGACTGGGGCCAACGTCCTGACTTTC
NA	TRBV2	once	TRBJ2-1	CARRGTDSLLRVF	TGTGCCAGGAGGGGTACGGACAGCCTTTTAAGGGTCTTC
NA	TRBV14	NA	TRBJ2-2	CASSQLNTGELFF	TGTGCCAGCAGCCAACTAAACACCGGGGAGCTGTTTTTT
NA	TRBV19	NA	TRBJ2-1	CASSMRQSSYNEQFF	TGTGCCAGTAGTATGCGGCAGAGCTCCTACAATGAGCAGTTCTTC
TRBD1	TRBV29-1	NA	TRBJ2-7	CSVIPGQGPYEQYF	TGCAGCGTTATCCCGGGACAGGGCCCCTACGAGCAGTACTTC
NA	TRBV5-1	NA	TRBJ1-1	CASSLGGAGAEAFF	TGCGCCAGCAGCTTGGGGGGCGCTGGGGCTGAAGCTTTCTTT
TRBD1	TRBV27	few	TRBJ2-7	CASSKEQGQGAREQYF	TGTGCCAGCAGTAAAGAACAGGGACAGGGGGCTCGAGAGCAGTACTTC
TRBD2	TRBV5-1	NA	TRBJ2-7	CASSPGLAAGYEQYF	TGCGCCAGCAGCCCGGGACTAGCGGCAGGGTACGAGCAGTACTTC
NA	TRBV4-1	NA	TRBJ1-1	CASSQKQDAQGAFF	TGCGCCAGCAGCCAAAAACAGGATGCCCAGGGGGCTTTCTTT
TRBD1	TRBV29-1	NA	TRBJ2-7	CSVEDSGGSYEQYF	TGCAGCGTTGAAGATTCAGGGGGCTCCTACGAGCAGTACTTC
NA	TRBV4-1	NA	TRBJ1-1	CASSQGQNTEAFF	TGCGCCAGCAGCCAAGGACAAAACACTGAAGCTTTCTTT
TRBD1	TRBV7-2	NA	TRBJ2-2	CASSPTKTGPGELFF	TGTGCCAGCAGCCCTACCAAGACAGGGCCCGGGGAGCTGTTTTTT
TRBD2	TRBV7-2	NA	TRBJ2-7	CASSYAGVRGYEQYF	TGTGCCAGCAGCTACGCGGGGGTTAGGGGCTACGAGCAGTACTTC
NA	TRBV21-1	once	TRBJ2-7	CASTQVQGRPYEQYF	TGTGCCAGCACCCAGGTACAGGGACGCCCCTACGAGCAGTACTTC
TRBD1	TRBV5-5	NA	TRBJ2-7	CASSFGTASYEQYF	TGTGCCAGCAGCTTCGGGACAGCCTCCTACGAGCAGTACTTC
TRBD2	TRBV2	few	TRBJ2-3	CASGGTTNTDTQYF	TGTGCCAGCGGCGGGACTACAAACACAGATACGCAGTATTTT
TRBD1	TRBV19	NA	TRBJ1-1	CASSISGQGALTEAFF	TGTGCCAGTAGTATTTCCGGACAGGGGGCCTTGACTGAAGCTTTCTTT
TRBD2	TRBV7-3	NA	TRBJ2-3	CASSFSGGAADTQYF	TGTGCCAGCAGCTTTAGCGGGGGGGCTGCAGATACGCAGTATTTT
TRBD2	TRBV19	NA	TRBJ2-1	CASSIPWSGRVGNEQFF	TGTGCCAGTAGTATCCCTTGGAGCGGGAGGGTGGGTAATGAGCAGTTCTTC
NA	TRBV9	NA	TRBJ1-1	CASSVGSVDTEAFF	TGTGCCAGCAGCGTAGGGAGCGTGGACACTGAAGCTTTCTTT
NA	TRBV9	NA	TRBJ2-1	CASSVEAGARGDEQFF	TGTGCCAGCAGCGTAGAGGCGGGGGCAAGGGGGGATGAGCAGTTCTTC
NA	TRBV14	NA	TRBJ2-5	CASSQVGHTGGETQYF	TGTGCCAGCAGCCAAGTTGGACATACCGGGGGAGAGACCCAGTACTTC
TRBD1	TRBV29-1	NA	TRBJ1-1	CSVAGGEGTEAFF	TGCAGCGTTGCAGGGGGCGAAGGAACTGAAGCTTTCTTT
TRBD2	TRBV5-1	NA	TRBJ2-1	CASSKSGLAGSLNEQFF	TGCGCCAGCAGCAAATCCGGACTAGCGGGTAGTTTAAATGAGCAGTTCTTC
TRBD2	TRBV11-2	NA	TRBJ2-7	CASSRRLGTSGGSDNEQYF	TGTGCCAGCAGCCGCCGCCTCGGGACTAGCGGAGGGTCGGACAACGAGCAGTACTTC
NA	TRBV7-6	few	TRBJ1-5	CASSLGRGGNQPQHF	TGTGCCAGCAGCTTAGGCAGGGGAGGCAATCAGCCCCAGCATTTT
NA	TRBV2	NA	TRBJ1-2	CASSERTSYGYTF	TGTGCCAGCAGTGAAAGGACTTCCTATGGCTACACCTTC
NA	TRBV5-6	NA	TRBJ2-7	CASTSLYEQYF	TGTGCCAGCACCTCCCTCTACGAGCAGTACTTC
NA	TRBV7-3	NA	TRBJ2-1	CASSLGMGRYNEQFF	TGTGCCAGCAGCTTGGGGATGGGGCGTTACAATGAGCAGTTCTTC